Here is one TCR beta chain with its context. Regarding treatment: randomized to nivolumab then ipilimumab (arm A) or the reverse (arm B). Some clones are missing from TCRdb's copy, which holds only in-frame ones; the method was immunoSEQ multiplex PCR. The sample gives roughly 10,000 clones, more than 55% of which show up once; over 35% is in the top ten. The record originates from a study of sequential checkpoint blockade in melanoma. This CDR3 is 16 amino acids long. Looked up from germline, CDR1 is SGHVS and CDR2 is FNYEAQ. Trimming cost V 5 bases and J 5 bases; bases outside gene matches: 7. Sequencing used CD8+ T cells sorted from blood (inferred from file names), obtained from a patient given nivolumab and ipilimumab in sequence. The receptor was derived from a human donor with melanoma. The chain uses TRBV7-6 and TRBJ2-1; 12 bases map to TRBD2. The CDR3 reads CASSPLAGGTDNEQFF. In DNA, the CDR3 is TGTGCCAGCAGCCCTCTAGCGGGAGGGACGGACAATGAGCAGTTCTTC.